The sequence of this TCR beta chain was determined in a study of T cell repertoires in cytomegalovirus infection. On the study more broadly: Recently described HLA-C-restricted plus well-studied HLA-B-restricted CMV epitopes were used.

Trimming cost V 2 bases and J 4 bases; bases outside gene matches: 2. From germline, CDR1 is SGHTA and CDR2 FQGNSA. This CDR3 spans 14 amino acids. MiXCR was run by TCRdb on the reads, yielding one entry per CDR3 protein. The sample lists about 740,000 distinct CDR3 sequences; 30% to 40% were seen once. This clonotype was observed many times. The antigen remains undetermined. J is TRBJ2-1 and V is TRBV7-2; 7 bases align to TRBD2. The material sequenced was cultured PBMCs, taken from culture after CMV antigen stimulation. The TCR was taken from a human donor in good health (CMV status not recorded). Some clones in this sample may be carry-over from other donors' samples. The DNA of the CDR3 is TGTGCCAGCAGCTTAAGCGGGGTTTACAATGAGCAGTTCTTC. Its translation is CASSLSGVYNEQFF.